Listed below are T cell receptor beta chains from one sample, sequenced in a study of blood T cell repertoires in COVID-19. Assay used: immunoSEQ multiplex PCR; TCRdb lists only in-frame clones, some missing. In the table there are 200,000 to 300,000 clones, about 86% of which are singletons. The sequencing input was peripheral blood. The origin of the receptors is a woman aged 30 to 39 who had recovered from COVID-19. Each CDR3 is given with its conserved first and last residue. D genes are given only for firm matches. A clone size is listed for some rows: how often the clone was seen (once, few, many), or a class if it is expanded.

d_gene	abundance	j_gene	v_gene	CDR3nt	CDR3aa
.	.	TRBJ2-7	TRBV2	TGTGCCAGCATTACACGGGGGATTTCCTACGAGCAGTACTTC	CASITRGISYEQYF
.	.	TRBJ1-1	TRBV5-1	TGCGCCAGCAGCTTGGTGCAGGGCGAAGCTTTCTTT	CASSLVQGEAFF
.	once	TRBJ2-2	TRBV6-5	TGTGCCAGCAGTTACAGGAGGAACGGGGAGCTGTTTTTT	CASSYRRNGELFF
TRBD2	.	TRBJ2-5	TRBV5-5	TGTGCAGAGCACTTCTCTCCGGCGGGGGGGCCAGAGACCCAGTACTTC	CAEHFSPAGGPETQYF
TRBD2	.	TRBJ2-2	TRBV6-1	TGTGCCAGCAGTGGGGGGGGAGTCAGTACCGGGGAGCTGTTTTTT	CASSGGGVSTGELFF
TRBD2	few	TRBJ2-3	TRBV10-3	TGTGCCATCAGTGACTCGCGGGGGGCGGATACGCAGTATTTT	CAISDSRGADTQYF
TRBD1	.	TRBJ1-2	TRBV4-2	TGTGCCAGCAGCCGGGATGACAGGGGTGGCTACACCTTC	CASSRDDRGGYTF
.	once	TRBJ1-1	TRBV5-4	TGTGCCAGCAGCTTGCGGGGAAGGATGAACACTGAAGCTTTCTTT	CASSLRGRMNTEAFF
.	.	TRBJ2-2	TRBV18	TGTGCCAGCTCACCAGAATTGGCAGGGGCAACCGGGGAGCTGTTTTTT	CASSPELAGATGELFF
TRBD1	.	TRBJ2-3	TRBV5-1	TGCGCCAGCAGCTCCGACAGGGCAGATACGCAGTATTTT	CASSSDRADTQYF
TRBD1	few	TRBJ1-1	TRBV11-2	TGTGCCAGCAGCTTCCCGGGACAGGGGGCAACTGAAGCTTTCTTT	CASSFPGQGATEAFF
.	.	TRBJ1-5	TRBV27	TGTGCCAGCAGTTTCAGACGGCAGGATCAGCCCCAGCATTTT	CASSFRRQDQPQHF
TRBD1	.	TRBJ2-7	TRBV7-6	TGTGCCAGCAGCTTGCCCGGGACAGGGAGCTCCTACGAGCAGTACTTC	CASSLPGTGSSYEQYF
.	.	TRBJ1-2	TRBV7-6	TGTGCCAGCAGCCCGCAGGGGAACTATGGCTACACCTTC	CASSPQGNYGYTF
.	.	TRBJ1-5	TRBV7-6	TGTGCCAGCAGCTTAGGAGGGGACAACAATCAGCCCCAGCATTTT	CASSLGGDNNQPQHF
TRBD1	.	TRBJ1-5	TRBV2	TGTGCCAGCAGAGCCGGGACAGTCAATCAGCCCCAGCATTTT	CASRAGTVNQPQHF
.	once	TRBJ1-2	TRBV12-3/TRBV12-4	TGTGCCAGCGGAGTGGCCTATGGCTACACCTTC	CASGVAYGYTF
.	.	TRBJ1-5	TRBV7-9	TGTGCCAGCAGCTTCGGGGGTGGGCAGCCCCAGCATTTT	CASSFGGGQPQHF
.	.	TRBJ2-7	TRBV5-6	TGTGCCAGCAGCTTGGTGACAGCCGAGCAGTACTTC	CASSLVTAEQYF
.	few	TRBJ2-6	TRBV12-3/TRBV12-4	TGTGCCAGCGCGAGCTCTGGGGCCAACGTCCTGACTTTC	CASASSGANVLTF
.	few	TRBJ2-1	TRBV6-4	TGTGCCAGCAGTGACAAATTTGGCGGAGATGAGCAGTTCTTC	CASSDKFGGDEQFF
TRBD2	.	TRBJ2-5	TRBV15	TGTGCCACCAGCAGAGATCAGATAGGACTAGCGGGGCGGGGGAAGACCCAGTACTTC	CATSRDQIGLAGRGKTQYF
.	.	TRBJ2-2	TRBV18	TGTGCCAGCTCACTTACCGGAGTGGTGGCGACCGGGGAGCTGTTTTTT	CASSLTGVVATGELFF
.	.	TRBJ1-6	TRBV7-9	TGTGCCAGCAGCTCGAGACAGACAAATTCACCCCTCCACTTT	CASSSRQTNSPLHF
.	.	TRBJ1-1	TRBV7-6	TGTGCCAGCAGCTTTGCCAGGGAAGGAAGGAACACTGAAGCTTTCTTT	CASSFAREGRNTEAFF
.	once	TRBJ1-1	TRBV4-3	TGCGCCAGCAGCCAAGATACAACAGTTTTTGTGAACACTGAAGCTTTCTTT	CASSQDTTVFVNTEAFF
.	.	TRBJ1-1	TRBV12-3/TRBV12-4	TGTGCCAGCAGTCAATTAAAGCGGACTGAAGCTTTCTTT	CASSQLKRTEAFF
TRBD1	.	TRBJ2-5	TRBV2	TGTGCCAGGAAAAGGGACAGGATTAGGGGAGAGACCCAGTACTTC	CARKRDRIRGETQYF
TRBD1	.	TRBJ1-2	TRBV6-5	TGTGCCAGCAGTTCCCCAGGGGGCGACGGCTATGGCTACACCTTC	CASSSPGGDGYGYTF
TRBD2	.	TRBJ2-1	TRBV19	TGTGCCAGTAGCTACGGACTAGACAATGAGCAGTTCTTC	CASSYGLDNEQFF
TRBD2	.	TRBJ2-1	TRBV9	TGTGCCAGCAGCCCACGGACTAGCGGGGTATACAATGAGCAGTTCTTC	CASSPRTSGVYNEQFF
TRBD1	once	TRBJ2-5	TRBV6-6	TGTGCCAGCAGCCGACAGGGGAAGTGGGAGACCCAGTACTTC	CASSRQGKWETQYF
.	.	TRBJ2-2	TRBV9	TGTGCCAGCAGCGTAAGTAGCGCGAACACCGGGGAGCTGTTTTTT	CASSVSSANTGELFF
.	.	TRBJ1-1	TRBV2	TGTGCCAGCAGTGAATATGGGGCTGGGAACACTGAAGCTTTCTTT	CASSEYGAGNTEAFF
TRBD1	.	TRBJ2-7	TRBV6-5	TGTGCCAGCAGTTACTCGACAGGGCCGCCCCTAGAGCAGTACTTC	CASSYSTGPPLEQYF
.	.	TRBJ2-1	TRBV19	TGTGCCAGTAACTCTTTCGGGGGAACCTCCTACAATGAGCAGTTCTTC	CASNSFGGTSYNEQFF
.	.	TRBJ1-2	TRBV2	TGTGCCAGCACTTACAGCCTAGCCTATGGCTACACCTTC	CASTYSLAYGYTF
.	once	TRBJ1-4	TRBV3-1/TRBV3-2	TGTGCCAGCAGCCCACATCGACCGGGGGCAACTAATGAAAAACTGTTTTTT	CASSPHRPGATNEKLFF
.	.	TRBJ1-3	TRBV19	TGTGCCAGTAGCCGGGGGTTCAGGACACAGCATGGAAACACCATATATTTT	CASSRGFRTQHGNTIYF
TRBD1	.	TRBJ1-1	TRBV10-3	TGTGCCATCAGCCGGGACAGGGGGCAGGGCGCCACTGAAGCTTTCTTT	CAISRDRGQGATEAFF
.	once	TRBJ2-3	TRBV7-3	TGTGCCAGCAGCAGGTTGGGCCCTGCCCCAGATACGCAGTATTTT	CASSRLGPAPDTQYF